This TCR beta chain was observed in a study of vaccination effects on CD4 cells after COVID-19. Background on the study: Subjects were given two BNT162b2 or mRNA-1273 vaccine doses. Every well housed approximately 2.2 million PBMC, which grew in culture alongside 8.5 to 10 IU/ml IL-2 and about 10 ug/ml peptides. Whole-study results and caveats: Substantial clonal contraction characterized both infection- and vaccine-induced clones late after vaccination. In vaccinees who were healthy, merely 1 out of 255 vaccine-induced clones cross-reacted with common cold coronaviruses.

After less than 11 days in culture, the CD4+ T cells were isolated. Assay: immunoSEQ multiplex PCR; the TCRdb copy retains only in-frame clones and omits some. The table has around 35,000 clones, 65% to 70% seen once; the top ten hold 4% to 5%. With regard to this clone: Its antigen remains unknown.

This clonotype originated in a human donor who received a COVID-19 vaccine. Material: CD4+ T cells from PBMCs cultured without peptide, obtained before COVID-19 vaccination.

The CDR3 reads CASSQGRSYEQYF. CDR3 in DNA: TGTGCCAGCAGTCAGGGGCGATCCTACGAGCAGTACTTC. The chain is built from TRBV6-5 and TRBJ2-7; TRBD1 is a possible D gene (6 bases). The CDR3 loop spans 13 amino acids. V was shortened by 5 bases and J by 1 base, with 9 bases between the two germline ends. Germline CDR1 reads MNHEY; CDR2 reads SVGAGI.